Described below is a single T cell receptor beta chain sequence and its context. This CDR3 region has 14 residues. V was shortened by 4 bases and J by 4 bases, with 11 bases between the two germline ends. CDR1 MDHEN and CDR2 SYDVKM come from the germline V gene. Authors' data handling: Estimates of nucleated cell counts were drawn from the amplification of reference gene primers. The table came from immunoSEQ multiplex PCR; TCRdb's copy has only in-frame clones and leaves some out. The D gene and trimming were derived from the DNA, and the V and J assignments and clone size from that table. The data show about 400,000 clones, roughly 89% seen once. This specimen comes from a study of blood T cell repertoires in COVID-19. Study-level information: PBMCs, B-cell-depleted T cells, or T cells provided the cDNA or gDNA that made up the material.

Two consecutive negative NP/OP PCR tests, clearance, or resolved symptoms defined Cohort 3 recovery. Input material: PBMCs or T cells enriched from blood (not recorded which). This clonotype originated in a woman aged 30 to 39 who had recovered from COVID-19. The J gene is TRBJ1-5, the V gene TRBV28; the D gene is possibly TRBD1 (6 bases). The CDR3 DNA reads as TGTGCCAGCAGTTCAGGGACACCTAATCAGCCCCAGCATTTT. Its translation is CASSSGTPNQPQHF.